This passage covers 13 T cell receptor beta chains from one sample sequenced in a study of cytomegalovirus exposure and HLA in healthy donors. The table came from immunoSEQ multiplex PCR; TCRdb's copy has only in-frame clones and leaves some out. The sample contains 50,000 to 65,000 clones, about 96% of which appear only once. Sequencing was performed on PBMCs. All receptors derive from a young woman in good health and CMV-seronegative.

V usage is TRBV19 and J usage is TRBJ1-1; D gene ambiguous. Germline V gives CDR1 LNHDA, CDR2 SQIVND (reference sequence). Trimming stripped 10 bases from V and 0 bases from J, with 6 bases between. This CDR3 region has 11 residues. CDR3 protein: CATRVNTEAFF. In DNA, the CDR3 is TGTGCCACGCGGGTGAACACTGAAGCTTTCTTT.

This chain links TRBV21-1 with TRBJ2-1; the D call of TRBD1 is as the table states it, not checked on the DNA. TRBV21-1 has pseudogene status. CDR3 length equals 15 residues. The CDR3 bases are TGTGCCAGCAGCCCACAGGGGGGCTACTACAATGAGCAGTTCTTC. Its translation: CASSPQGGYYNEQFF.

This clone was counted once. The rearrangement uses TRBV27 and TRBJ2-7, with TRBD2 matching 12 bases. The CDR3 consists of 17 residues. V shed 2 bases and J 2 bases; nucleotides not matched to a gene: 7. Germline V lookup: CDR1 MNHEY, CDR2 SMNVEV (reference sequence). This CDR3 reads CASSLVGTSGPTYEQYF. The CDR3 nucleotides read TGTGCCAGCAGTTTAGTAGGGACTAGCGGGCCAACCTACGAGCAGTACTTC.

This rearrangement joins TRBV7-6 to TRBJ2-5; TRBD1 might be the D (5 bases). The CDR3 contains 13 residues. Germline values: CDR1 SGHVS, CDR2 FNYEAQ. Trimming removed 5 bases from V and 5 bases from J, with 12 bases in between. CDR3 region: CASSVGAEETQYF. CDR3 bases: TGTGCCAGCAGCGTAGGGGCAGAGGAGACCCAGTACTTC.

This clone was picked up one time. In DNA form, the CDR3 reads TGTGCCACCAGGTCCCCTAGCGGCACAGATACGCAGTATTTT. Its protein is CATRSPSGTDTQYF. The chain couples TRBV15 to TRBJ2-3; possible D gene TRBD2, 6 bases. Germline V gives CDR1 LNHNV, CDR2 YYDKDF (reference sequence). V was cut by 6 bases and J by 1 base, with 11 bases left in between. The CDR3 spans 14 residues.

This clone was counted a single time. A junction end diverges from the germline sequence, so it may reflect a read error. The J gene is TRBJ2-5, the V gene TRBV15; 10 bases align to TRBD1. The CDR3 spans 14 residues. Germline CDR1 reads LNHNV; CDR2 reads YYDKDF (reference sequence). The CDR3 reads CATNRDRGRETQYF. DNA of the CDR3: TGTGCCACCAACAGAGACAGGGGGCGGGAGACCCAGTACTTC.

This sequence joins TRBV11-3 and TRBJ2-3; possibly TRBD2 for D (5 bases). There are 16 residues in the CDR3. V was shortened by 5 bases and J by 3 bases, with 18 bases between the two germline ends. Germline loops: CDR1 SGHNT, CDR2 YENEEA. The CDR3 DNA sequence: TGTGCCAGCAGCCCCCGGGATGGTTCGACGACAGATACGCAGTATTTT. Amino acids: CASSPRDGSTTDTQYF.

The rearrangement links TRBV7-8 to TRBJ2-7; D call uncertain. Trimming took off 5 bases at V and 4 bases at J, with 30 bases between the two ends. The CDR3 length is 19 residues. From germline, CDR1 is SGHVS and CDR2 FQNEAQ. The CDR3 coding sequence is TGTGCCAGCAGCCTCCACCTGGTTAGCCGAAACCCAGTTCGATACGAGCAGTACTTC. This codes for CASSLHLVSRNPVRYEQYF.

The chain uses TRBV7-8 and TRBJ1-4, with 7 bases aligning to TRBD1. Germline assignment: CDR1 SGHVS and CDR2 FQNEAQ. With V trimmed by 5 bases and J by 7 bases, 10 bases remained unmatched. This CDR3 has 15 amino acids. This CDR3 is CASSLEGAAGEKLFF. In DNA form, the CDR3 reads TGTGCCAGCAGCCTCGAGGGGGCTGCGGGTGAAAAACTGTTTTTT.

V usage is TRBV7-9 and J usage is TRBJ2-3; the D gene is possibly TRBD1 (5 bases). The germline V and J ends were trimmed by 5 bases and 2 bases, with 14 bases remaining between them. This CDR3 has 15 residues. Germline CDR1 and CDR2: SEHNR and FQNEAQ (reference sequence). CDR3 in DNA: TGTGCCAGCAGCCCCTACCCGACAGACACAGATACGCAGTATTTT. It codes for CASSPYPTDTDTQYF. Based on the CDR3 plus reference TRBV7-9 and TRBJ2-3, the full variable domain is DTGVSQNPRHKITKRGQNVTFRCDPISEHNRLYWYRQTLGQGPEFLTYFQNEAQLEKSRLLSDRFSAERPKGSFSTLEIQRTEQGDSAMYLCASSPYPTDTDTQYFGPGTRLTVL.

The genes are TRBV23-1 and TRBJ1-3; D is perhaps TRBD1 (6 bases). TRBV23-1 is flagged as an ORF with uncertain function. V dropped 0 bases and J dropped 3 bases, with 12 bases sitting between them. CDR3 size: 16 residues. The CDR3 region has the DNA TGCGCCAGCAGTCAATCGGTGGGGGCTAGTGGAAACACCATATATTTT. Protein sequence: CASSQSVGASGNTIYF.

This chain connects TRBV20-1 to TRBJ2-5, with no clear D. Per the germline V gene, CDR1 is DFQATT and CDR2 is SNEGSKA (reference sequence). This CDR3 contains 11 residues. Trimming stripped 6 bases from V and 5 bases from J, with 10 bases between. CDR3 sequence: CSAVLAETQYF. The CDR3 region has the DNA TGCAGTGCGGTCCTCGCGGAGACCCAGTACTTC.

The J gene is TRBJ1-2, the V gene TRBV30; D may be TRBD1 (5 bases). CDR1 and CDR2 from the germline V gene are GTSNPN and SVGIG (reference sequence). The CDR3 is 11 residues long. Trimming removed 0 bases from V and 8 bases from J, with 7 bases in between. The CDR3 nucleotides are TGTGCCTGGAGTGTTCAGGGCGGCTACACCTTC. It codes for CAWSVQGGYTF.